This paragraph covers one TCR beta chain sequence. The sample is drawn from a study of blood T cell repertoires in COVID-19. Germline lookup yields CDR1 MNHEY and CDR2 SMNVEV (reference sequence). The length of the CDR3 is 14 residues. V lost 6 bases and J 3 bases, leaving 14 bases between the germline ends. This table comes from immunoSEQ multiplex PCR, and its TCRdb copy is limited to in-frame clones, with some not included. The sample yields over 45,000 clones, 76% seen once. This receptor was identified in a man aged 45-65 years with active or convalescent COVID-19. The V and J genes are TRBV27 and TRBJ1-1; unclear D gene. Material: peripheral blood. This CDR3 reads CASRPSVWHTEAFF. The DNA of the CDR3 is TGTGCCAGCAGACCCTCAGTCTGGCACACTGAAGCTTTCTTT.